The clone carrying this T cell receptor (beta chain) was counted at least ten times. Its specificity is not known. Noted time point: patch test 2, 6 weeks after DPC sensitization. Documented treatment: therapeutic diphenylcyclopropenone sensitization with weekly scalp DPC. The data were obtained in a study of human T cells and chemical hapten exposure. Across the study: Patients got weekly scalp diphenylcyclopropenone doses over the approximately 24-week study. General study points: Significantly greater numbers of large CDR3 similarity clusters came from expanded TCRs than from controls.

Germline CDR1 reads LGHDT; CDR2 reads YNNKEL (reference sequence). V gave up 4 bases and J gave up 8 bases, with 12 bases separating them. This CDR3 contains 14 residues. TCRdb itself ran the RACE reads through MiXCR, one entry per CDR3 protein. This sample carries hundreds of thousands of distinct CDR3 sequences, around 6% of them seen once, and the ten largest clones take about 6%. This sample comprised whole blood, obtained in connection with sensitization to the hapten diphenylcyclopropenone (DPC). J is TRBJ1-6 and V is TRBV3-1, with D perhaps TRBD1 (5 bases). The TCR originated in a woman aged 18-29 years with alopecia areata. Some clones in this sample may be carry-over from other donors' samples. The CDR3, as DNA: TGTGCCAGCAGCCCCCCGGTAGGGGATTCACCCCTCCACTTT. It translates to CASSPPVGDSPLHF.